These 21 T cell receptor beta chains share one sample of origin, sequenced in a study of blood T cell repertoires in COVID-19 (TCRdb year 2020). Library preparation used the immunoSEQ multiplex PCR assay. The table was pulled from immuneACCESS by TCRdb, which kept in-frame rearrangements only. Such tables lose some clones; where checked, under half of the loss comes from unresolved V genes, and the rest has no known cause. This sample gives about 270,000 clones in total; about 88% of them show up just once. The ten largest make up 13% of the sample. Sequences were obtained from peripheral blood. These receptors were collected from a woman in her sixties or seventies with COVID-19, enrolled during active disease.

The CDR3, as DNA: TGTGCCAGCAGCTCCGACAGGGCGAATGAGCAGTTCTTC. Translated, it gives CASSSDRANEQFF. The rearrangement uses TRBV11-2 and TRBJ2-1; 7 positions match TRBD1. The CDR3 is 13 residues long. Germline CDR1 reads SGHAT; CDR2 reads FQNNGV. The junction had 4 bases not matched to a gene; V was cut back by 4 bases and J by 7 bases. The full variable domain, with the rest looked up from reference TRBV11-2 and TRBJ2-1, is EAGVAQSPRYKIIEKRQSVAFWCNPISGHATLYWYQQILGQGPKLLIQFQNNGVVDDSQLPKDRFSAERLKGVDSTLKIQPAKLEDSAVYLCASSSDRANEQFFGPGTRLTVL.

This chain joins TRBV5-1 and TRBJ1-2; 7 bases are a match to TRBD1. V trimming: 6 bases; J trimming: 2 bases; junction bases outside the gene matches: 10. Germline V gene data show CDR1 as SGHRS and CDR2 as YFSETQ. The CDR3 is 15 residues long. This chain's CDR3 is CASTIIPGQNYGYTF. The CDR3, as DNA: TGCGCCAGCACCATTATCCCGGGACAGAACTATGGCTACACCTTC.

This clone was observed a handful of times. The gene calls are TRBV12-3 or TRBV12-4 and TRBJ2-1; D possibly corresponds to TRBD1 (6 bases). The CDR3 totals 11 residues. V dropped 11 bases and J dropped 10 bases, with 15 bases sitting between them. As DNA, the CDR3 is TGTGCCTCTGGGACATCCAGGGAGCAGTTCTTC. It specifies CASGTSREQFF.

The V gene is TRBV6-5, the J gene TRBJ2-7; D uncertain. Trimming shortened V by 10 bases and J by 3 bases, and 19 bases separated the two germline ends. The CDR3 totals 14 residues. The germline V gene has CDR1 MNHEY and CDR2 SVGAGI. The CDR3 protein is CAILDTALHYEQYF. CDR3 sequence (DNA): TGTGCCATCTTAGATACCGCACTCCACTACGAGCAGTACTTC.

The rearrangement uses TRBV7-2 and TRBJ2-5; no reliable D call. V dropped 8 bases and J dropped 5 bases, with 15 bases sitting between them. The CDR3 contains 13 residues. Germline CDR1 reads SGHTA; CDR2 reads FQGNSA. CDR3 coding DNA: TGTGCCAGCCTCCAGCCCCAGGTGGAGACCCAGTACTTC. Amino acids: CASLQPQVETQYF.

The chain is built from TRBV10-3 and TRBJ1-6, with a weak D call TRBD1 (6 bases). The CDR3 is 20 residues long. V dropped 1 base and J dropped 0 bases, with 19 bases sitting between them. Germline V CDR1 and CDR2: ENHRY, SYGVKD. CDR3 in amino acids: CAISELIPPGGLSYNSPLHF. In DNA, the CDR3 is TGTGCCATCAGTGAGTTAATCCCCCCTGGGGGCCTCTCCTATAATTCACCCCTCCACTTT.

The chain employs TRBV7-9 and TRBJ2-2; 9 bases map to TRBD2. Germline V gene lookup returns CDR1 SEHNR and CDR2 FQNEAQ (reference sequence). This CDR3 comprises 16 residues. V dropped 5 bases and J dropped 5; count of bases not matched to a gene: 9. This CDR3 reads CASSGDPAGGTGELFF. DNA for the CDR3: TGTGCCAGCAGCGGGGACCCAGCGGGGGGAACCGGGGAGCTGTTTTTT.

The rearrangement joins TRBV3-1 (or the pseudogene TRBV3-2) to TRBJ1-2, with a weak D call TRBD1 (6 bases). The CDR3 contains 14 residues. V shed 4 bases and J shed 4 bases, with 13 bases lying between them. Germline CDR1 reads LGHDT; CDR2 reads YNNKEL (reference sequence). CDR3 region: CASSRQGSFYGYTF. The CDR3 DNA is TGTGCCAGCAGCCGTCAGGGGTCGTTCTATGGCTACACCTTC.

The chain carries TRBV19 and TRBJ1-5; D is perhaps TRBD1 (6 bases). The germline CDR1 and CDR2 sequences are LNHDA and SQIVND (reference sequence). V dropped 7 bases and J dropped 0 bases, with 19 bases sitting between them. This CDR3 has 17 amino acids. The CDR3 region is CASTLGGGPYSNQPQHF. CDR3 nucleotides: TGTGCCAGTACCCTGGGAGGGGGGCCTTATAGCAATCAGCCCCAGCATTTT.

J is TRBJ2-5 and V is TRBV6-5, with TRBD1 matching over 7 bases. Looked up from germline, CDR1 is MNHEY and CDR2 is SVGAGI. The J segment lost 7 bases and the V segment lost 2 bases, leaving 10 bases of the junction unmatched. The length of the CDR3 is 15 residues. The CDR3 protein is CASSYTIQGVGTQYF. The CDR3 DNA is TGTGCCAGCAGTTACACAATCCAGGGGGTAGGGACCCAGTACTTC.

The CDR3 reads CASPFGQGLTGELFF. CDR3 DNA: TGTGCCAGCCCCTTTGGACAGGGCCTAACCGGGGAGCTGTTTTTT. This chain uses TRBV25-1 with TRBJ2-2; TRBD1 aligns across 8 bases. This CDR3 has 15 residues. Germline assignment: CDR1 MGHDK and CDR2 SYGVNS. V was clipped by 8 bases and J by 5 bases; unmatched bases: 10.

The chain joins TRBV20-1 to TRBJ1-1; D remains unclear. Germline CDR1 and CDR2: DFQATT and SNEGSKA (reference sequence). The CDR3 consists of 13 residues. The V and J ends lost 3 bases and 4 bases respectively, with 12 bases between them. Here the CDR3 DNA reads TGCAGTGCTAGTCACCCCCGGAGCACTGAAGCTTTCTTT. Translated, it gives CSASHPRSTEAFF.

This chain connects TRBV24-1 to TRBJ1-3, with TRBD1 identical over 12 bases. With 4 bases clipped from V and 0 bases from J, the junction kept 9 bases outside the gene matches. CDR3 length: 19 residues. Germline V gene lookup returns CDR1 KGHDR and CDR2 SFDVKD. CDR3: CATSDPIRDRGLSGNTIYF. DNA of the CDR3: TGTGCCACCAGTGACCCTATCCGGGACAGGGGGCTCTCTGGAAACACCATATATTTT.

This clone has a count of ten or more. The chain links TRBV5-1 to TRBJ2-3; D gene ambiguous. This CDR3 region has 14 residues. Germline lookup yields CDR1 SGHRS and CDR2 YFSETQ. Trimming shortened V by 0 bases and J by 6 bases, and 11 bases separated the two germline ends. The CDR3 region is CASSLEAVTDTQYF. CDR3 DNA: TGCGCCAGCAGCTTGGAGGCGGTCACGGATACGCAGTATTTT.

CDR3 residues: CASSIGTTSALYEQYF. The CDR3 coding sequence is TGTGCCAGTAGTATCGGGACTACCTCCGCCCTTTACGAGCAGTACTTC. The gene calls are TRBV19 and TRBJ2-7; TRBD2 agrees at 7 bases. Germline V gives CDR1 LNHDA, CDR2 SQIVND (reference sequence). The length of the CDR3 is 16 residues. V shed 3 bases, J shed 4 bases, and the junction held 12 bases outside the gene matches.

This chain connects TRBV10-3 to TRBJ2-7; tentatively, D is TRBD1 (5 bases). CDR3 size: 14 residues. V lost 3 bases, J lost 3 bases, and 12 bases lay in between. CDR1 and CDR2 from the germline V gene are ENHRY and SYGVKD. The CDR3 spells CAISDTTGDYEQYF. CDR3 nucleotides: TGTGCCATCAGTGACACCACAGGAGACTACGAGCAGTACTTC.

The DNA for the CDR3 is TGTGCCAGCTCACCATGGGCAGGGGTTTTGGGATTGAACACTGAAGCTTTCTTT. This translates into CASSPWAGVLGLNTEAFF. The chain couples TRBV18 to TRBJ1-1, with a weak D call TRBD1 (6 bases). Germline V gene lookup returns CDR1 KGHSH and CDR2 LQKENI. The CDR3 runs 18 residues. Trimming pared 2 bases from V and 0 bases from J, leaving 19 bases between.

The chain uses TRBV5-3 and TRBJ2-1, with 9 bases aligning to TRBD1. TRBV5-3 is an ORF for which the function is uncertain. The CDR3 runs to 16 residues. V shed 5 bases and J 5 bases; nucleotides not matched to a gene: 11. CDR3 region: CARRPRGQGLHNEQFF. DNA for the CDR3: TGTGCCAGAAGACCCCGGGGACAGGGTCTCCACAATGAGCAGTTCTTC.

The V and J genes are TRBV29-1 and TRBJ1-2; D gene ambiguous. The CDR3 loop spans 11 amino acids. V lost 7 bases and J lost 1, with 7 bases in between. CDR1 and CDR2 from the germline V gene are SQVTM and ANQGSEA. The CDR3 sequence: CSAYFNYGYTF. The CDR3 DNA reads as TGCAGCGCATACTTTAACTATGGCTACACCTTC.

The chain combines TRBV6-6 with TRBJ2-7; TRBD1 aligns across 9 bases. The CDR3 length is 15 residues. Looked up from germline, CDR1 is MNHNY and CDR2 is SVGAGI (reference sequence). The V and J ends lost 7 bases and 0 bases, in that order; junction bases with no gene match: 7. The CDR3 spells CASTDRGQGSYEQYF. The CDR3 DNA sequence: TGTGCCAGCACCGATAGGGGACAGGGCTCCTACGAGCAGTACTTC.

The chain joins TRBV4-1 to TRBJ2-7, with 8 bases lining up with TRBD1. This CDR3 is built from 14 residues. V lost 4 bases to trimming and J lost 3 bases; unmatched junction nucleotides: 5. The germline V gene encodes CDR1 MGHRA and CDR2 YSYEKL. In nucleotides, the CDR3 is TGCGCCAGCAGCCGGGCAGGGGGCCTCTACGAGCAGTACTTC. The encoded protein is CASSRAGGLYEQYF.